This passage covers 25 T cell receptor beta chains from one sample sequenced in a study of blood T cell repertoires in COVID-19. Clones were sequenced by immunoSEQ multiplex PCR, and TCRdb holds only the in-frame ones, with some missing. The sample has some 87,000 clones; less than 85% are singletons. Sequencing used peripheral blood. These receptors came from a man aged 45-65 years who had recovered from COVID-19.

The chain recombines TRBV24-1 with TRBJ1-5; TRBD1 might be the D (6 bases). Trimming cost V 4 bases and J 6 bases, with 9 bases left between them. Germline loops: CDR1 KGHDR, CDR2 SFDVKD. The CDR3 loop spans 13 amino acids. The CDR3 protein is CATSDRGGQPQHF. Here the CDR3 DNA reads TGTGCCACCAGTGACAGGGGCGGTCAGCCCCAGCATTTT.

The rearrangement links TRBV6-6 to TRBJ1-1, with TRBD1 as a possible D gene (6 bases). V was cut by 6 bases and J by 0 bases, with 11 bases left in between. Germline lookup yields CDR1 MNHNY and CDR2 SVGAGI (reference sequence). CDR3 length equals 14 residues. CDR3: CASRSSGVNTEAFF. CDR3 in DNA: TGTGCCAGCAGATCGTCAGGGGTGAACACTGAAGCTTTCTTT.

The chain is built from TRBV19 and TRBJ2-2; tentative D call: TRBD1 (5 bases). Trimming pared 0 bases from V and 4 bases from J, leaving 12 bases between. Germline-derived CDR1 and CDR2 are LNHDA and SQIVND (reference sequence). The CDR3 is made up of 16 amino acids. The CDR3 DNA reads as TGTGCCAGTAGTATAGATAAGGGGTATCGCACCGGGGAGCTGTTTTTT. It is translated as CASSIDKGYRTGELFF.

The chain uses TRBV7-3 and TRBJ1-5, with a possible D match to TRBD1 (6 bases). The ends were cut back, 3 bases at V and 6 bases at J, with 9 bases in the middle. Germline loops: CDR1 SGHTA, CDR2 FQGTGA. The CDR3 consists of 13 residues. The CDR3 DNA follows: TGTGCCAGCAGCTTGCTCAGGGGTCAGCCCCAGCATTTT. This gives the protein CASSLLRGQPQHF.

The chain uses TRBV5-1 and TRBJ1-2, with D uncertain. V was trimmed by 6 bases and J by 4 bases, leaving 13 bases between them. The CDR3 contains 13 residues. Germline V gives CDR1 SGHRS, CDR2 YFSETQ. The CDR3, as DNA: TGCGCCAGCACCCCCGGGAAGGGCTATGGCTACACCTTC. Its translation: CASTPGKGYGYTF.

J is TRBJ1-2 and V is TRBV28; 9 nucleotides line up with TRBD1. V was pared by 8 bases and J by 4 bases, with 8 bases of the junction left unmatched. Germline values: CDR1 MDHEN, CDR2 SYDVKM. This CDR3 has 14 residues. The CDR3 loop is CASFPTGGGYGYTF. Here the CDR3 DNA reads TGTGCCAGCTTCCCGACAGGGGGTGGCTATGGCTACACCTTC.

J is TRBJ1-2 and V is TRBV5-4, with a tentative D call TRBD1 (5 bases). The germline V gene has CDR1 SGHNT and CDR2 YYREEE (reference sequence). CDR3 size: 13 residues. Between the trimmed V and J ends, which lost 4 bases and 5 bases, there was a span of 12 bases. The CDR3: CASSGRDGYGYTF. For the CDR3, the DNA is TGTGCCAGCAGCGGGAGGGACGGGTATGGCTACACCTTC.

In its sample, this clone was seen once. V is TRBV7-2 and J is TRBJ2-5; 7 positions match TRBD1. The junction had 10 bases not matched to a gene; V was cut back by 5 bases and J by 1 base. CDR1 SGHTA and CDR2 FQGNSA come from the germline V gene. CDR3 length: 16 amino acids. CDR3 residues: CASSAGTAAGQETQYF. The CDR3 coding sequence is TGTGCCAGCAGCGCCGGGACAGCGGCGGGCCAAGAGACCCAGTACTTC.

The chain couples TRBV11-3 to TRBJ2-3; D is possibly TRBD2 (5 bases). This CDR3 has 15 residues. From germline, CDR1 is SGHNT and CDR2 YENEEA. V gave up 6 bases and J gave up 1 base, with 14 bases separating them. The CDR3 DNA reads TGTGCCAGCAGGGGTGCGGGTCTTGGCACAGATACGCAGTATTTT. This gives the protein CASRGAGLGTDTQYF.

The chain employs TRBV6-5 and TRBJ2-2; TRBD2 aligns across 7 bases. The CDR3 spans 14 residues. Trimming removed 10 bases from V and 6 bases from J; junction bases left unmatched: 11. Germline loops: CDR1 MNHEY, CDR2 SVGAGI. The CDR3 bases are TGTGCCATACAGCGGGAATCAGGACCCGGGGAGCTGTTTTTT. Translation: CAIQRESGPGELFF.

The J gene is TRBJ1-1, the V gene TRBV6-6; perhaps TRBD1 as D (5 bases). The CDR3 sequence is 16 residues long. Trimming removed 9 bases from V and 0 bases from J, with 20 bases in between. The germline V gene encodes CDR1 MNHNY and CDR2 SVGAGI (reference sequence). The CDR3: CASSDPQGNMNTEAFF. CDR3 DNA: TGTGCCAGTTCGGACCCTCAGGGTAATATGAACACTGAAGCTTTCTTT.

This chain links TRBV6-6 with TRBJ2-1, with 11 positions matching TRBD2. Losses at the gene ends were 6 bases for V and 5 bases for J; bases not matched to a gene: 3. Germline V gene data show CDR1 as MNHNY and CDR2 as SVGAGI (reference sequence). The CDR3 consists of 14 residues. The CDR3 region is CASSPTSGNNEQFF. The DNA for the CDR3 is TGTGCCAGCAGCCCGACTAGCGGGAACAATGAGCAGTTCTTC.

The gene calls are TRBV28 and TRBJ2-7, with D uncertain. V dropped 5 bases and J dropped 3 bases, with 14 bases sitting between them. The germline gives CDR1 MDHEN, CDR2 SYDVKM. The CDR3 totals 14 residues. In DNA form, the CDR3 reads TGTGCCAGCAGTAATATTGGAGTCAACTACGAGCAGTACTTC. It codes for CASSNIGVNYEQYF.

The chain carries TRBV19 and TRBJ1-1; D is uncertain. The CDR3 has 12 amino acids. Trimming cost V 6 bases and J 0 bases, with 5 bases left between them. Germline CDR1 reads LNHDA; CDR2 reads SQIVND (reference sequence). The CDR3 protein is CASSHLNTEAFF. The CDR3 DNA is TGTGCCAGTAGCCATTTGAACACTGAAGCTTTCTTT.

The V and J genes are TRBV10-3 and TRBJ2-1; D gene ambiguous. V lost 5 bases, J lost 8 bases, and 7 bases lay in between. From germline, CDR1 is ENHRY and CDR2 SYGVKD. The CDR3 loop spans 11 amino acids. The CDR3 DNA reads as TGTGCCATCAGTTTAGAAGATGAGCAGTTCTTC. It translates to CAISLEDEQFF.

This chain joins TRBV2 and TRBJ1-2, with a weak D call TRBD1 (5 bases). V lost 5 bases and J 7 bases, leaving 14 bases between the germline ends. CDR1 and CDR2 from the germline V gene are SNHLY and FYNNEI. The CDR3 sequence is 13 residues long. CDR3 nucleotides: TGTGCCAGCAGTATGCAGACAGATCTTGGCTACACCTTC. Translation gives CASSMQTDLGYTF.

The V and J genes are TRBV5-8 and TRBJ2-1; 10 bases align to TRBD1. J gave up 4 bases and V 0 bases, and 1 base lay outside the gene matches. Germline CDR1 SGHTS, CDR2 YDEGEE. The CDR3 sequence is 15 residues long. The CDR3 coding sequence is TGTGCCAGCAGCTTGGCGGGACAGGGGTACAATGAGCAGTTCTTC. Protein product: CASSLAGQGYNEQFF.

The chain carries TRBV7-9 and TRBJ2-6, with D uncertain. The CDR3 is 15 amino acids. CDR1 and CDR2 (germline): SEHNR, FQNEAQ (reference sequence). Trimming took off 0 bases at V and 1 base at J, with 4 bases between the two ends. CDR3 nucleotide sequence: TGTGCCAGCAGCTTAGCTGAGTCTGGGGCCAACGTCCTGACTTTC. Translation: CASSLAESGANVLTF.

The rearrangement joins TRBV28 to TRBJ1-1, with unresolved D. This CDR3 comprises 12 residues. Deletions cut 6 bases from V and 1 base from J, with 6 bases between. Germline V CDR1 and CDR2: MDHEN, SYDVKM. CDR3 protein: CASSVRNTEAFF. CDR3 sequence (DNA): TGTGCCAGCAGCGTCCGGAACACTGAAGCTTTCTTT.

This chain links TRBV9 with TRBJ2-6; 9 nucleotides agree with TRBD1. CDR3 length: 19 residues. V was pared by 2 bases and J by 0 bases, with 9 bases of the junction left unmatched. Germline V CDR1 and CDR2: SGDLS, YYNGEE. The CDR3 protein is CASSVSPRDRDSGANVLTF. The CDR3 region has the DNA TGTGCCAGCAGCGTCTCCCCCCGGGACAGGGACTCTGGGGCCAACGTCCTGACTTTC.

The chain has TRBV7-3 and TRBJ2-3, with D possibly TRBD2 on 5 matching bases. This CDR3 is 14 amino acids long. The germline CDR1 and CDR2 sequences are SGHTA and FQGTGA. With 5 bases removed from V and 1 base from J, the gap between germline ends came to 10 bases. CDR3 sequence reads: CASSTDSGTDTQYF. CDR3 nucleotide sequence: TGTGCCAGCAGCACGGACTCTGGCACAGATACGCAGTATTTT.

The rearrangement links TRBV14 to TRBJ1-1; D is unresolved. Trimming shortened V by 0 bases and J by 0 bases, and 17 bases separated the two germline ends. CDR1 and CDR2 from the germline V gene are SGHDN and FVKESK. The CDR3 runs 18 residues. CDR3 amino acids: CASSQDVRSEGMNTEAFF. Here the CDR3 DNA reads TGTGCCAGCAGCCAAGACGTCCGTTCTGAGGGCATGAACACTGAAGCTTTCTTT.

This clone has only a few counts. This chain connects TRBV5-1 to TRBJ1-1; D remains ambiguous. CDR1 is SGHRS, CDR2 YFSETQ, per germline. V lost 0 bases to trimming and J lost 6 bases, with 18 bases between them. This CDR3 comprises 16 residues. The CDR3 loop reads CASSLGFYGQSAEAFF. The CDR3 nucleotides read TGCGCCAGCAGCTTGGGATTTTATGGTCAGAGCGCTGAAGCTTTCTTT. Looking up the rest from reference TRBV5-1 and TRBJ1-1 gives the full variable domain: KAGVTQTPRYLIKTRGQQVTLSCSPISGHRSVSWYQQTPGQGLQFLFEYFSETQRNKGNFPGRFSGRQFSNSRSEMNVSTLELGDSALYLCASSLGFYGQSAEAFFGQGTRLTVV.

This clone was detected only a few times. This chain connects TRBV4-1 to TRBJ2-7; 8 bases fit TRBD2. This CDR3 is 16 amino acids long. The trim removed 4 bases at V and 0 bases at J, leaving 8 bases unmatched. Germline V gene sequence: CDR1 MGHRA, CDR2 YSYEKL. CDR3 residues: CASSLSPAGASYEQYF. CDR3 sequence (DNA): TGCGCCAGCAGCCTAAGTCCAGCGGGGGCCTCCTACGAGCAGTACTTC.

The chain carries TRBV3-1 (or the pseudogene TRBV3-2) and TRBJ2-3; TRBD2 agrees at 14 bases. This CDR3 has 18 residues. With 5 bases clipped from V and 1 base from J, the junction kept 8 bases outside the gene matches. The V gene's germline CDR1 is LGHDT and CDR2 YNNKEL (reference sequence). The CDR3 reads CASSSRLAGGHGTDTQYF. Here the CDR3 DNA reads TGTGCCAGCAGCTCTAGACTAGCGGGGGGGCATGGCACAGATACGCAGTATTTT.